The entry below describes one TCR beta chain. What it recognizes is unknown. Data came from immunoSEQ multiplex PCR; TCRdb stores just in-frame clones and leaves some out. The sample includes 180,000 or so clones, approximately 90% seen only once; the top ten take over 1.5%. The sample originates from a study of T cell responses to AZD1222 COVID-19 vaccine. General study results and limits: Mapped onto spike, vaccine-associated CD4 TCRs spanned it and were dominant at 160-218 and 743-854.

V lost 10 bases and J lost 5; bases outside the gene matches: 5. Germline V gives CDR1 WSHSY, CDR2 SAAADI. CDR3 length: 13 residues. The clonotype was recovered from an adult who received the AZD1222 COVID-19 vaccine. The sequencing here drew on peripheral blood, taken 28 days after the second AZD1222 dose. The rearrangement uses TRBV10-2 and TRBJ1-6, with 7 bases matching TRBD1. CDR3 protein: CATAGTDNSPLHF. The CDR3 DNA reads TGCGCCACAGCGGGGACAGATAATTCACCCCTCCACTTT.